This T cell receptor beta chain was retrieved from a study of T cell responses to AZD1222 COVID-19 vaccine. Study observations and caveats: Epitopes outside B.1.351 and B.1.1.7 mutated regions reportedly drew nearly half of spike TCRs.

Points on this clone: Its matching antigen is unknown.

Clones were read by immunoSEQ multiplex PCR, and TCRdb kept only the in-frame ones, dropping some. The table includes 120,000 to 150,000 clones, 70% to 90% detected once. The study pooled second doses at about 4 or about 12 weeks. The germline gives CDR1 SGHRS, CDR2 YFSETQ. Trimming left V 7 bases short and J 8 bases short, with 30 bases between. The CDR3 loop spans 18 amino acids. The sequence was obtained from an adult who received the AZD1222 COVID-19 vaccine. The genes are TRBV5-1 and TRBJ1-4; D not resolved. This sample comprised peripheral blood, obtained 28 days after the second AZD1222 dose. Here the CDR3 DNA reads TGCGCCAGCCGGGCGCGCGGGAACCGGAGTTCGGTGCGGGAAAAACTGTTTTTT. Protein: CASRARGNRSSVREKLFF.